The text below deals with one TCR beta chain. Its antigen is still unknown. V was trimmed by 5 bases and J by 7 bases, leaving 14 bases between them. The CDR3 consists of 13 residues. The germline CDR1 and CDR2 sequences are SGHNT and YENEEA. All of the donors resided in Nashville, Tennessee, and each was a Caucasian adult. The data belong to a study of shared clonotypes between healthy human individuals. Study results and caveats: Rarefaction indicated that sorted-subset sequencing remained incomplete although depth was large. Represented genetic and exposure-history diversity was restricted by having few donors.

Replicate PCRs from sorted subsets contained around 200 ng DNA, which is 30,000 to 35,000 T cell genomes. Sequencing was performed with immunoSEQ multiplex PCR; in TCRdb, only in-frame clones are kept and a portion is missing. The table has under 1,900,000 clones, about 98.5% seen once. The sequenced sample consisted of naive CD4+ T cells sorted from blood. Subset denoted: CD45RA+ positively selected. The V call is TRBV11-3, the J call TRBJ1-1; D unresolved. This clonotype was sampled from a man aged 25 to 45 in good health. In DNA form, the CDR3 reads TGTGCCAGCAGCGCTCGAGAGAGGAGTGAAGCTTTCTTT. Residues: CASSARERSEAFF. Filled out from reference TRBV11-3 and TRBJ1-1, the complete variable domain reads EAGVVQSPRYKIIEKKQPVAFWCNPISGHNTLYWYLQNLGQGPELLIRYENEEAVDDSQLPKDRFSAERLKGVDSTLKIQPAELGDSAVYLCASSARERSEAFFGQGTRLTVV.